The TCR beta chain described here comes from a study of response to subunit inactivated influenza vaccine. There are 16 residues in the CDR3. The V gene's germline CDR1 is ENHRY and CDR2 SYGVKD. V was shortened by 4 bases and J by 5 bases, with 17 bases between the two germline ends. In TCRdb, the RT-PCR reads were re-called with MiXCR into one record per CDR3 protein. The sample lists 650,000 to 800,000 distinct CDR3 sequences; 14% were seen once. This sequence joins TRBV10-3 and TRBJ2-2; a weak D match, TRBD2 (5 bases). Specimen: PBMCs from blood, collected less than 15 days before vaccination. The clonotype comes from a man aged 50 or older who received an inactivated influenza vaccine. This CDR3 reads CAISALRARGTGELFF. For the CDR3, the DNA is TGTGCCATCAGTGCTCTGCGGGCCCGAGGGACCGGGGAGCTGTTTTTT.